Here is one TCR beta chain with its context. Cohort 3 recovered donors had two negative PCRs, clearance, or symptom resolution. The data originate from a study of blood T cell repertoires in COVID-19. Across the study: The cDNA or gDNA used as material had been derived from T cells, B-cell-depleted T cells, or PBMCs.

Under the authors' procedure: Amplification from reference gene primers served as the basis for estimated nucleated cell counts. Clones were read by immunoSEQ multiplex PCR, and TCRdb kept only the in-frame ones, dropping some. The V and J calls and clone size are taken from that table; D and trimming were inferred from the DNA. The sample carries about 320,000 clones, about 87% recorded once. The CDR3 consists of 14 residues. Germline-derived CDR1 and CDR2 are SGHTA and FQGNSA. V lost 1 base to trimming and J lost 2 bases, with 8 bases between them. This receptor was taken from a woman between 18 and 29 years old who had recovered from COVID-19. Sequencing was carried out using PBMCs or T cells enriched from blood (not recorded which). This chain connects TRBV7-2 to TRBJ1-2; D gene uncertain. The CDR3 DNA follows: TGTGCCAGCAGCTTAGATAGGCGGAACTATGGCTACACCTTC. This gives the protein CASSLDRRNYGYTF.